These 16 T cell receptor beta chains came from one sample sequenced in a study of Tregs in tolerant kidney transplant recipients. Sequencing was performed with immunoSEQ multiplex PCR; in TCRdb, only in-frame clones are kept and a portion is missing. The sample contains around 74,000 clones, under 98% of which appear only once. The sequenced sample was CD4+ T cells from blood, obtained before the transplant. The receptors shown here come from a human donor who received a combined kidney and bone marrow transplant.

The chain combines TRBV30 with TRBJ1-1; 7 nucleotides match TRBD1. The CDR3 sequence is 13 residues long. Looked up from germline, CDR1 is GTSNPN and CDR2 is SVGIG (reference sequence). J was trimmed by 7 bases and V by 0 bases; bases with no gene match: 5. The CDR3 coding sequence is TGTGCCTGGAGTGTGGGCAGGGGGTTTGAAGCTTTCTTT. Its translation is CAWSVGRGFEAFF.

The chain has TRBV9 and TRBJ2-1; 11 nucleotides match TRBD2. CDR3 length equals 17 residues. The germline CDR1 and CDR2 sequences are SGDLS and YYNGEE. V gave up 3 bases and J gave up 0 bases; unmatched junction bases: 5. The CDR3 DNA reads TGTGCCAGCAGCGGACTAGCGGGATTCGGCTCCTACAATGAGCAGTTCTTC. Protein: CASSGLAGFGSYNEQFF.

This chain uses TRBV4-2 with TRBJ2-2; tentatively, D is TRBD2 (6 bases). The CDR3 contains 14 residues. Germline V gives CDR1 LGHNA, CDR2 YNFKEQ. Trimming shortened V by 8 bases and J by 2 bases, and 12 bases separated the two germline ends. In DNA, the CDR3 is TGTGCCAGCCAATCGGGGGATAACACCGGGGAGCTGTTTTTT. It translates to CASQSGDNTGELFF.

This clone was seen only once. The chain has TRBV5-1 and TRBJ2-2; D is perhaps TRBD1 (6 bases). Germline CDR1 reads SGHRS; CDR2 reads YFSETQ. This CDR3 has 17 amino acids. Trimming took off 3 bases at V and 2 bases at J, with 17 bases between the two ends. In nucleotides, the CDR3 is TGCGCCAGCAGCTCGAAGCAACCGGGACACAACACCGGGGAGCTGTTTTTT. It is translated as CASSSKQPGHNTGELFF.

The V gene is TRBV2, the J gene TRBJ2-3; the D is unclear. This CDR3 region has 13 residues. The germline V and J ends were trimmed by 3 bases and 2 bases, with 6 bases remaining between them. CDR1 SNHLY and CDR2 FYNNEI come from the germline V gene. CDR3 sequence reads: CASSDPFTDTQYF. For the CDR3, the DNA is TGTGCCAGCAGTGATCCTTTCACAGATACGCAGTATTTT.

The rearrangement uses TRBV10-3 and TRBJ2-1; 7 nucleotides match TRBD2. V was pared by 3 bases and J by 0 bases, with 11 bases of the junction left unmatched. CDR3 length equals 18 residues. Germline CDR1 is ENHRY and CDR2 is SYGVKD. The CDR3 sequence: CAISESMLAGASYNEQFF. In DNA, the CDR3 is TGTGCCATCAGTGAATCGATGTTAGCGGGTGCCTCCTACAATGAGCAGTTCTTC.

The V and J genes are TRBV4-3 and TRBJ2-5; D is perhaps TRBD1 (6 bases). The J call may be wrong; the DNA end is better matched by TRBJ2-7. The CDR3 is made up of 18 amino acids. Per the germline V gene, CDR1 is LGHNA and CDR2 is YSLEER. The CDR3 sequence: CASSQVARYDGRGYEQYF. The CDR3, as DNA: TGCGCCAGCAGCCAAGTAGCCCGGTACGACGGCAGGGGCTACGAGCAGTACTTC.

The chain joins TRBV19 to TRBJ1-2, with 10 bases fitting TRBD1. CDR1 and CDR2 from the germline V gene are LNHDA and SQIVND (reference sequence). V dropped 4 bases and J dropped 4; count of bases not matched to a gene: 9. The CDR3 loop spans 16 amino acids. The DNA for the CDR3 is TGTGCCAGTAGTACGCTTCCGGGACAGGGGTTCTATGGCTACACCTTC. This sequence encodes CASSTLPGQGFYGYTF.

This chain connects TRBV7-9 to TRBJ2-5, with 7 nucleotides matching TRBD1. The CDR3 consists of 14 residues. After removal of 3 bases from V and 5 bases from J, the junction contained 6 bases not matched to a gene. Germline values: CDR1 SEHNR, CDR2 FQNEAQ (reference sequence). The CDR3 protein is CASSFGTVPETQYF. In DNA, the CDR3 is TGTGCCAGCAGCTTTGGGACAGTACCCGAGACCCAGTACTTC.

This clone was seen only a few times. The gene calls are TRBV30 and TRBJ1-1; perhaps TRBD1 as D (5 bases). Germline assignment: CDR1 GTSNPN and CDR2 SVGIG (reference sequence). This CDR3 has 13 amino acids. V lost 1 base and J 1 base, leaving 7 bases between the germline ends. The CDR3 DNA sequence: TGTGCCTGGAGTGCCACAGGGAACACTGAAGCTTTCTTT. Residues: CAWSATGNTEAFF.

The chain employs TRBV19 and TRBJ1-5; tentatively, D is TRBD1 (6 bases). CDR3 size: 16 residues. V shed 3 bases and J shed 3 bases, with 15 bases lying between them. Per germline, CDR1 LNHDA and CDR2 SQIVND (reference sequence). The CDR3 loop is CASSIAAAGANQPQHF. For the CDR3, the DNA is TGTGCCAGTAGTATTGCGGCCGCAGGGGCCAATCAGCCCCAGCATTTT.

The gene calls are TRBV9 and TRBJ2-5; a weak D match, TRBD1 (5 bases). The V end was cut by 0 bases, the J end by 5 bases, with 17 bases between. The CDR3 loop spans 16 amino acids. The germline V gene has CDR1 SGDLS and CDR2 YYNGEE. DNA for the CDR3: TGTGCCAGCAGCGTAGCTGGAACAGGTAGGGCCGAGACCCAGTACTTC. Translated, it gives CASSVAGTGRAETQYF.

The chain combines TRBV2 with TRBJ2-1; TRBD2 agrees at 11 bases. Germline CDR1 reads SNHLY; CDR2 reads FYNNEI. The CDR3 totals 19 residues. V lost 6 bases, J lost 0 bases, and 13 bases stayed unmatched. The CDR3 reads CASRKGLAGSSSSYNEQFF. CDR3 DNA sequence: TGTGCCAGCAGAAAAGGACTAGCGGGCTCGTCGAGCTCCTACAATGAGCAGTTCTTC.

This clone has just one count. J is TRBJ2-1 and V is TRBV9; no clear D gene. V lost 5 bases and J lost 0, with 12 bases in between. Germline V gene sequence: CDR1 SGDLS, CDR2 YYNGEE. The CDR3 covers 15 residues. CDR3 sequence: CASRSPGRSYNEQFF. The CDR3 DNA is TGTGCCAGCAGGTCTCCGGGTCGCTCCTACAATGAGCAGTTCTTC.

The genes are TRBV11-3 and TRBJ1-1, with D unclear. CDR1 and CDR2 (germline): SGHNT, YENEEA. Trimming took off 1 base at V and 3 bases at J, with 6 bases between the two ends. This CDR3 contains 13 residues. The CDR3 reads CASSLGRDTEAFF. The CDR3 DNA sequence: TGTGCCAGCAGCTTAGGGAGAGACACTGAAGCTTTCTTT.

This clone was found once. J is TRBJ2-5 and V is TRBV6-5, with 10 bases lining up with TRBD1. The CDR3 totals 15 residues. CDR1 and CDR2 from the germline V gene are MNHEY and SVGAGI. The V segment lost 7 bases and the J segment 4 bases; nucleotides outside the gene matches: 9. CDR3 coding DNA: TGTGCCAGCACGGGGGACAGGGGAGAAGGAGAGACCCAGTACTTC. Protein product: CASTGDRGEGETQYF.